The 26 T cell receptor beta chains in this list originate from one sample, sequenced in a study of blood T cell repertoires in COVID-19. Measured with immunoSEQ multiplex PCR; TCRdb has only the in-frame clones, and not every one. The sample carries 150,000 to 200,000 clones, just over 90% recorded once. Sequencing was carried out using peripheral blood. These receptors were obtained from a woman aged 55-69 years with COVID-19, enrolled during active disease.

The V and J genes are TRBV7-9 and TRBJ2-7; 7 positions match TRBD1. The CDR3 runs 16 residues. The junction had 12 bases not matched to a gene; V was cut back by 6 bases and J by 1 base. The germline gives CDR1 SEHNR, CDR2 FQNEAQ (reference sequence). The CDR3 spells CASSNTGVPFSYEQYF. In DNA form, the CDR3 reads TGTGCCAGCAGTAATACAGGGGTCCCTTTTTCCTACGAGCAGTACTTC.

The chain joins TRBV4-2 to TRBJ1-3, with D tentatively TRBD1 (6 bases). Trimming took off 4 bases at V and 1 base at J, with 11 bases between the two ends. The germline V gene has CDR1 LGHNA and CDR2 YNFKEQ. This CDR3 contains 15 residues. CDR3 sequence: CASSPRTASGNTIYF. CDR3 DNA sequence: TGTGCCAGCAGCCCTAGGACAGCGTCTGGAAACACCATATATTTT.

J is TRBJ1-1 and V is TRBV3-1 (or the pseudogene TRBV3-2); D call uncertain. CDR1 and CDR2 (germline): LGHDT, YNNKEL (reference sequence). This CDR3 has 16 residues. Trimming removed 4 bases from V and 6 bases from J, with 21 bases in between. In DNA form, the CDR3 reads TGTGCCAGCAGCCGGATTTTACGGGGAGGGTCTGCTGAAGCTTTCTTT. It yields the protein CASSRILRGGSAEAFF.

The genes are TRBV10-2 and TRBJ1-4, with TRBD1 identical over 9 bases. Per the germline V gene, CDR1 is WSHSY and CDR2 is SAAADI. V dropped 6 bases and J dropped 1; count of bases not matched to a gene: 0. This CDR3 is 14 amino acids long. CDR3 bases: TGCGCCAGCAGGACAGGGGGAACTAATGAAAAACTGTTTTTT. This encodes CASRTGGTNEKLFF.

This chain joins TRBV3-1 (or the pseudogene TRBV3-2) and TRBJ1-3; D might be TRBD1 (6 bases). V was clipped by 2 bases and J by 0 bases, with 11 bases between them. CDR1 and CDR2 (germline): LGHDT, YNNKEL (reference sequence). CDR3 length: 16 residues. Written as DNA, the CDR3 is TGTGCCAGCAGCCAACAGGGGACGCGCTCTGGAAACACCATATATTTT. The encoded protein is CASSQQGTRSGNTIYF.

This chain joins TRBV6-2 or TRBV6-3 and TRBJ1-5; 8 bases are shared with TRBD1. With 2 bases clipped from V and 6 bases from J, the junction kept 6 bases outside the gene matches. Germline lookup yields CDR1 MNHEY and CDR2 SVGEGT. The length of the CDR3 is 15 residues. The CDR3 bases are TGTGCCAGCAGTTACGGCAGGGGGCGCGTTCAGCCCCAGCATTTT. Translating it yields CASSYGRGRVQPQHF.

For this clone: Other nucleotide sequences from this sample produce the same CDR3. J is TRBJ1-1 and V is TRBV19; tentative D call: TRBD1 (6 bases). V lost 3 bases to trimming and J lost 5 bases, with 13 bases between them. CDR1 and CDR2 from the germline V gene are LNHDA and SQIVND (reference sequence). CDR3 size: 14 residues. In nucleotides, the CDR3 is TGTGCCAGTAGTATCCAGGGGAGGGGGACTGAAGCTTTCTTT. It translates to CASSIQGRGTEAFF.

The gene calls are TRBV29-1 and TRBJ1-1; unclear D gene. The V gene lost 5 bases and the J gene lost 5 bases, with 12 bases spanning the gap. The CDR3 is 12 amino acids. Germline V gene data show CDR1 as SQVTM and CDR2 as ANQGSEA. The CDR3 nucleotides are TGCAGCGTTCGTAGCGGAGATACTGAAGCTTTCTTT. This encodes CSVRSGDTEAFF.

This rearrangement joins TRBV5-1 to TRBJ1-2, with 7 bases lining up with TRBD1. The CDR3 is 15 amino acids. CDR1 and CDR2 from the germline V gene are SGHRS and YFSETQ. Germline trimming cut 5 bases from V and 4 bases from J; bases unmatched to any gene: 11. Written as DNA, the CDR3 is TGCGCCAGCAGACTAGGGGGCGGCGACCTCTATGGCTACACCTTC. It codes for CASRLGGGDLYGYTF. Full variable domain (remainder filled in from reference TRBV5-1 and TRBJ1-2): KAGVTQTPRYLIKTRGQQVTLSCSPISGHRSVSWYQQTPGQGLQFLFEYFSETQRNKGNFPGRFSGRQFSNSRSEMNVSTLELGDSALYLCASRLGGGDLYGYTFGSGTRLTVV.

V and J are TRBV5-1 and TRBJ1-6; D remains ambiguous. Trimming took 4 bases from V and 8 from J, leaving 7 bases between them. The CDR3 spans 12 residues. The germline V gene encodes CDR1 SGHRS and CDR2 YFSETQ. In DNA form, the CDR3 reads TGCGCCAGCAGCCCGGTCGATTCACCCCTCCACTTT. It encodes CASSPVDSPLHF.

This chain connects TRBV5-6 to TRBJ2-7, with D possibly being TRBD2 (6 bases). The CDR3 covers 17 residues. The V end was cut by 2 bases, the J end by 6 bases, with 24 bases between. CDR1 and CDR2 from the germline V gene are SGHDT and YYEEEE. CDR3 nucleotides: TGTGCCAGCAGCTTAGTTTTTGGCGGGGTTGATGCGGGCGAGCAGTACTTC. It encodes CASSLVFGGVDAGEQYF.

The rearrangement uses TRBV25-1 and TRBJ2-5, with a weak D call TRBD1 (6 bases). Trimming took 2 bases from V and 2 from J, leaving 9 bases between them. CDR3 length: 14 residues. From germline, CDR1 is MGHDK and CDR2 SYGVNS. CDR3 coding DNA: TGTGCCAGCAGTGAACGGACAGCACAAGAGACCCAGTACTTC. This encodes CASSERTAQETQYF.

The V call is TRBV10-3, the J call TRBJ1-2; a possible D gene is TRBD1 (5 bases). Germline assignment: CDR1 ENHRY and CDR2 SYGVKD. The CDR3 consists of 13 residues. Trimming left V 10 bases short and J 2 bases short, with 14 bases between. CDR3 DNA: TGTGCCACCCTAAGGGGCGAGAACTATGGCTACACCTTC. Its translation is CATLRGENYGYTF.

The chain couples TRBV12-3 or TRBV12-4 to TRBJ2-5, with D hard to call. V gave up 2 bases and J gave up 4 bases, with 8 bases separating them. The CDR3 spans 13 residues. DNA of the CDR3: TGTGCCAGCAGTTTATTAGTACGAGAGACCCAGTACTTC. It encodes CASSLLVRETQYF.

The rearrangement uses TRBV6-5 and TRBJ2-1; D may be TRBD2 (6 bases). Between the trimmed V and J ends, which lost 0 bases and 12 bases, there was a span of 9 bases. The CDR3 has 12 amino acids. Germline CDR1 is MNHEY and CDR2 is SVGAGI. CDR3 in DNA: TGTGCCAGCAGTTACTCGTCCGGGGGGCAGTTCTTC. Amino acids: CASSYSSGGQFF.

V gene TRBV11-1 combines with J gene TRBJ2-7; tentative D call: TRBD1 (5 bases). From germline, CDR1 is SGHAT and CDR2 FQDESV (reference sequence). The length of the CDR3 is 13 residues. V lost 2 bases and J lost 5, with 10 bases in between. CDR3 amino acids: CASSLSREHEQYF. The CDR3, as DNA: TGTGCCAGCAGCTTAAGCAGGGAACACGAGCAGTACTTC.

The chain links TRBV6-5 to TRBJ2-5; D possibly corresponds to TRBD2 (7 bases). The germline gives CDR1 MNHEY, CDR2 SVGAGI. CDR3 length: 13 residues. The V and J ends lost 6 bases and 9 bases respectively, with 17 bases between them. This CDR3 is CASSRGGVWAQYF. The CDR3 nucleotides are TGTGCCAGCAGCCGAGGGGGGGTCTGGGCCCAGTACTTC.

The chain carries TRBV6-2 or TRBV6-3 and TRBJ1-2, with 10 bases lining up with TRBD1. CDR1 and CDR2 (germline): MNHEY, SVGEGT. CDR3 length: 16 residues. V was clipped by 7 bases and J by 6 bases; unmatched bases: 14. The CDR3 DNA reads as TGTGCCAGCACCCCCCTCCATCCGGGACAGGGGCATGGCTACACCTTC. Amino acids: CASTPLHPGQGHGYTF.

In DNA form, the CDR3 reads TGTGCCAGCAGCCAAAAACAGGCGATAAACACTGAAGCTTTCTTT. It specifies CASSQKQAINTEAFF. The chain has TRBV3-1 (or the pseudogene TRBV3-2) and TRBJ1-1, with D perhaps TRBD1 (5 bases). Trimming removed 2 bases from V and 2 bases from J, with 12 bases in between. In germline, CDR1 is LGHDT, CDR2 YNNKEL (reference sequence). This CDR3 contains 15 residues.

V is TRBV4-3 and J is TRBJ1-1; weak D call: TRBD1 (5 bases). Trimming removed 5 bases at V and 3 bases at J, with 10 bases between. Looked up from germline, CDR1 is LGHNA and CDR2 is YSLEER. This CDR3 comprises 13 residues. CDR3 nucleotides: TGCGCCAGCAGCAAATCACAGGACACTGAAGCTTTCTTT. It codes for CASSKSQDTEAFF.

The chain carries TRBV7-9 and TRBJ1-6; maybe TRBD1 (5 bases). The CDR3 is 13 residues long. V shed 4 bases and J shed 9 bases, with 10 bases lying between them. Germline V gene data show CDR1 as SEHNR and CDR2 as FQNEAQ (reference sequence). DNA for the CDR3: TGTGCCAGCAGCTCAAGGGGCGGTTCACCCCTCCACTTT. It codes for CASSSRGGSPLHF.

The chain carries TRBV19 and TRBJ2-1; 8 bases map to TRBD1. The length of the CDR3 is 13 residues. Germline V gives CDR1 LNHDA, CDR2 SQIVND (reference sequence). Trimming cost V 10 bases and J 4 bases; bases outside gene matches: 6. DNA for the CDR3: TGTGCCACCCGACAGGGGCTTTACAATGAGCAGTTCTTC. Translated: CATRQGLYNEQFF.

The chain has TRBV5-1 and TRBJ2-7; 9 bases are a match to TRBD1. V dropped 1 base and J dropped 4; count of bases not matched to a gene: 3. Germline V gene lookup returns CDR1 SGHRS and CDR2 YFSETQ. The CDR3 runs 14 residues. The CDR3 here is CASSLTGGFYEQYF. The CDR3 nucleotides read TGCGCCAGCAGCTTGACAGGGGGCTTTTACGAGCAGTACTTC.

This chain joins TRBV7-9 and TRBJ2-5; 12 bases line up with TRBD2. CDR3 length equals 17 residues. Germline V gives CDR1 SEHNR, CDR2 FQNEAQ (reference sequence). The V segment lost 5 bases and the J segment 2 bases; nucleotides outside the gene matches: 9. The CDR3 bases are TGTGCCAGCAGCAAGAGGGGAACTAGCGGGGGGCAAGAGACCCAGTACTTC. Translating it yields CASSKRGTSGGQETQYF.

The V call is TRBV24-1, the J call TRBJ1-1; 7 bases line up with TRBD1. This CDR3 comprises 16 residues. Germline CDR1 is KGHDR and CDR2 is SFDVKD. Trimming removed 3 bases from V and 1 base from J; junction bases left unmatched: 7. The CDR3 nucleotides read TGTGCCACCAGTGATCCGGAGGGACAGAAGAACACTGAAGCTTTCTTT. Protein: CATSDPEGQKNTEAFF.

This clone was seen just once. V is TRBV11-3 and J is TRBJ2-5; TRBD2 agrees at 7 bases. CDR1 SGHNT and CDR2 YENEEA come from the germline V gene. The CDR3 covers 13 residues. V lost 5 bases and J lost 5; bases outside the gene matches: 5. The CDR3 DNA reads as TGTGCCAGCAGCCTGGGAGGGGAGGAGACCCAGTACTTC. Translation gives CASSLGGEETQYF.